These 3 T cell receptor beta chains were sequenced from one sample in a study of CD8+ T cells in alopecia areata. Extracted RNA was reverse transcribed, and the resulting cDNA served as sequencing template. Method: immunoSEQ multiplex PCR; TCRdb's copy keeps in-frame clones and lacks some. The sample lists more than 85,000 clones, nearly 45% occurring once. Material for sequencing was CD4+ T cells sorted from blood. Receptors were obtained from a human donor with alopecia areata.

This clone was seen a handful of times. The chain uses TRBV30 and TRBJ2-1; D gene uncertain. The germline V gene encodes CDR1 GTSNPN and CDR2 SVGIG (reference sequence). V was trimmed by 2 bases and J by 6 bases, leaving 8 bases between them. The CDR3 loop spans 12 amino acids. DNA of the CDR3: TGTGCCTGGAGTCACCCCCCCAATGAGCAGTTCTTC. Translating gives CAWSHPPNEQFF.

V usage is TRBV29-1 and J usage is TRBJ2-5; no firm D call. Germline CDR1 and CDR2: SQVTM and ANQGSEA. Trimming shortened V by 0 bases and J by 5 bases, and 13 bases separated the two germline ends. The CDR3 runs to 14 residues. The CDR3: CSVEDLRVGETQYF. CDR3 sequence (DNA): TGCAGCGTTGAAGATCTAAGGGTTGGGGAGACCCAGTACTTC. Filled out from reference TRBV29-1 and TRBJ2-5, the complete variable domain reads SAVISQKPSRDICQRGTSLTIQCQVDSQVTMMFWYRQQPGQSLTLIATANQGSEATYESGFVIDKFPISRPNLTFSTLTVSNMSPEDSSIYLCSVEDLRVGETQYFGPGTRLLVL.

The table lists this clone with a few counts. The chain carries TRBV7-2 and TRBJ2-7; D remains ambiguous. Trimming left V 5 bases short and J 7 bases short, with 18 bases between. This CDR3 region has 14 residues. Germline V CDR1 and CDR2: SGHTA, FQGNSA. CDR3 nucleotide sequence: TGTGCCAGCAGCCCGCAGGAGATCCTCCCGGAGCAGTACTTC. Translating it yields CASSPQEILPEQYF.